One T cell receptor (beta chain) is described in this entry. TCRdb's copy holds only in-frame clones and misses some; the assay was immunoSEQ multiplex PCR. The sample records around 130,000 clones, 85% being singletons. The sample belongs to a study of cytomegalovirus exposure and HLA in healthy donors. The germline gives CDR1 SQVTM, CDR2 ANQGSEA. After removal of 7 bases from V and 1 base from J, the junction contained 4 bases not matched to a gene. This CDR3 region has 12 residues. The sample comprised PBMCs. The clonotype comes from a woman aged 30 to 39 in good health and CMV-seronegative. This chain links TRBV29-1 with TRBJ2-7, with TRBD1 matching 7 bases. CDR3 in DNA: TGCAGCGCCGAGGGGGCTTCCTACGAGCAGTACTTC. Protein sequence: CSAEGASYEQYF.